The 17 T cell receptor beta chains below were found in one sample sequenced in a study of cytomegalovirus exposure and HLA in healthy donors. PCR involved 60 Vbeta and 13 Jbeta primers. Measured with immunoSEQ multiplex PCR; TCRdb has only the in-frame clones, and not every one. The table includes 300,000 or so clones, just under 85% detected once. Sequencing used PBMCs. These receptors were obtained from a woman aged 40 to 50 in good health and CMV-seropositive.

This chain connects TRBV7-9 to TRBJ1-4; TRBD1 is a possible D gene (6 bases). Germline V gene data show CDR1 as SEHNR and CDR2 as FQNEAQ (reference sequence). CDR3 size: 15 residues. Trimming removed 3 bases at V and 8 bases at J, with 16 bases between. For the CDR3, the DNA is TGTGCCAGCAGCTTCACAGGGAGCACGATAGAAAAACTGTTTTTT. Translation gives CASSFTGSTIEKLFF.

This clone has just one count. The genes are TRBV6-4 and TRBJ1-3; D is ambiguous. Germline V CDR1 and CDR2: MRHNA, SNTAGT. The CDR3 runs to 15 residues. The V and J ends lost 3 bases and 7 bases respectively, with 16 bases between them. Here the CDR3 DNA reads TGTGCCAGCAGTGAATGGAGCGGTGACTGGAACACCATATATTTT. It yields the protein CASSEWSGDWNTIYF.

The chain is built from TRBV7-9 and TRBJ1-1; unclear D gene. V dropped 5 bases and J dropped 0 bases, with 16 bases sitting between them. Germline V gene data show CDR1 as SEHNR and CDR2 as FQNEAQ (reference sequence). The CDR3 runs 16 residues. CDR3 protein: CASSPGSVLMNTEAFF. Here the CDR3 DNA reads TGTGCCAGCAGCCCGGGGAGTGTGCTCATGAACACTGAAGCTTTCTTT.

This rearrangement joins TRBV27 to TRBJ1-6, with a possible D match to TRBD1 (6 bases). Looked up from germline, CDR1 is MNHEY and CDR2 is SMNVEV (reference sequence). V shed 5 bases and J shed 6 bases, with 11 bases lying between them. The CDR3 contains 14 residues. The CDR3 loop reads CASSPGQPNSPLHF. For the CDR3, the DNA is TGTGCCAGCAGTCCAGGACAGCCTAATTCACCCCTCCACTTT.

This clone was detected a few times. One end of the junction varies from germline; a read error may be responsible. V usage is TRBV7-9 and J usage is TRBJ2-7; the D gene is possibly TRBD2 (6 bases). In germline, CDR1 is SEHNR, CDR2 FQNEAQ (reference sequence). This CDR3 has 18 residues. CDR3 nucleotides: TGTGCCAGCAGGTTAGGGGACGGAGGGTCGCTAGATAGTTACGAGCAGTACTTC. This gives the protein CASRLGDGGSLDSYEQYF.

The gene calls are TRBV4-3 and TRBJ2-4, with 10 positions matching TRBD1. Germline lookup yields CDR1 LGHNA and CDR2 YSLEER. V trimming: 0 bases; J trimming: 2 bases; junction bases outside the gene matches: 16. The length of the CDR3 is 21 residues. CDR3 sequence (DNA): TGCGCCAGCAGCCAAGATGGACCAGGACAGGGGGGCCCCCTATCCAAAAACATTCAGTACTTC. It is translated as CASSQDGPGQGGPLSKNIQYF.

The CDR3 region is CASSLVKGSEQYF. The CDR3 bases are TGTGCCAGCAGCTTAGTGAAGGGGTCCGAGCAGTACTTC. The V and J genes are TRBV13 and TRBJ2-5, with D perhaps matching TRBD1 (5 bases). Judging by the DNA end, TRBJ2-7 fits better; the J call may be wrong. CDR1 PRHDT and CDR2 FYEKMQ come from the germline V gene (reference sequence). The CDR3 totals 13 residues.

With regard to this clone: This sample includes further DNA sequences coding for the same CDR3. The chain's CDR3 is CASSLGDREDTGELFF. In nucleotides, the CDR3 is TGCGCCAGCAGCTTGGGGGACAGGGAGGACACCGGGGAGCTGTTTTTT. The V call is TRBV5-1, the J call TRBJ2-2; 9 positions agree with TRBD1. The junction had 3 bases not matched to a gene; V was cut back by 0 bases and J by 3 bases. This CDR3 is 16 amino acids long. The germline CDR1 and CDR2 sequences are SGHRS and YFSETQ. The whole variable domain, filled in from reference TRBV5-1 and TRBJ2-2, reads KAGVTQTPRYLIKTRGQQVTLSCSPISGHRSVSWYQQTPGQGLQFLFEYFSETQRNKGNFPGRFSGRQFSNSRSEMNVSTLELGDSALYLCASSLGDREDTGELFFGEGSRLTVL.

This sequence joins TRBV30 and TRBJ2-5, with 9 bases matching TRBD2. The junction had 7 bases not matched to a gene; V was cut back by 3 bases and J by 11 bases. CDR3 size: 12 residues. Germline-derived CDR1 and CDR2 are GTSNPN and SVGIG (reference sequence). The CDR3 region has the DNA TGTGCCTGGAGCCCTAGCGGGACGGAGCAGTACTTC. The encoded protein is CAWSPSGTEQYF. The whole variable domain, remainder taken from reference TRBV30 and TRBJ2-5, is SQTIHQWPATLVQPVGSPLSLECTVEGTSNPNLYWYRQAAGRGLQLLFYSVGIGQISSEVPQNLSASRPQDRQFILSSKKLLLSDSGFYLCAWSPSGTEQYFGPGTRLLVL.

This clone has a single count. Here the CDR3 reads CARSKRGGGTQYF. Written as DNA, the CDR3 is TGTGCCAGAAGCAAAAGAGGGGGCGGGACCCAGTACTTC. The J gene is TRBJ2-5, the V gene TRBV5-3, with 7 bases lining up with TRBD1. TRBV5-3 is reported as an ORF; its role is uncertain. The CDR3 runs 13 residues. The V segment lost 4 bases and the J segment 7 bases; nucleotides outside the gene matches: 7.

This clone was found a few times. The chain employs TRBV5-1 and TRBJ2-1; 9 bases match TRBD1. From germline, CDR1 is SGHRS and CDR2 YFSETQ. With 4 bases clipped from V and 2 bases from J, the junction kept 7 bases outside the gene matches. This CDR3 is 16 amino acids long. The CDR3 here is CASSEGQGGTYNEQFF. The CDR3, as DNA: TGCGCCAGCAGCGAGGGACAGGGCGGTACCTACAATGAGCAGTTCTTC.

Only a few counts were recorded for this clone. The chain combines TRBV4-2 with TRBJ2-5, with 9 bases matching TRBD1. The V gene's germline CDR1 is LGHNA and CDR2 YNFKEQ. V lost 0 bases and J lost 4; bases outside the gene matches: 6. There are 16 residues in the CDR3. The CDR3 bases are TGTGCCAGCAGCCAAGATGGGACAGGGACCGCAGAGACCCAGTACTTC. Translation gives CASSQDGTGTAETQYF.

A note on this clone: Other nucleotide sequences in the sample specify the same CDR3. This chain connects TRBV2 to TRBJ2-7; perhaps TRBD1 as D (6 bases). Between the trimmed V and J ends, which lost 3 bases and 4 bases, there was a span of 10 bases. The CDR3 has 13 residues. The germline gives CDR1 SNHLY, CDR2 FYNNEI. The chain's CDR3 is CASSDQGIYEQYF. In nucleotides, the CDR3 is TGTGCCAGCAGTGATCAGGGGATTTACGAGCAGTACTTC.

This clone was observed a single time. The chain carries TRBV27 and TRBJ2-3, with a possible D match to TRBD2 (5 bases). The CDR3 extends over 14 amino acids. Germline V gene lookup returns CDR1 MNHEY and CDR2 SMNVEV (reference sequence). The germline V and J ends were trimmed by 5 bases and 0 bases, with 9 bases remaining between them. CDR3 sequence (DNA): TGTGCCAGCAGTCCCAGAGGGAGCACAGATACGCAGTATTTT. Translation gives CASSPRGSTDTQYF.

CDR3 sequence (DNA): TGTGCCAGCAGCTTAGCACCAGCGGTATCCTACAATGAGCAGTTCTTC. Translated, it gives CASSLAPAVSYNEQFF. V and J are TRBV7-6 and TRBJ2-1; possibly TRBD2 for D (5 bases). V lost 0 bases, J lost 1 base, and 10 bases lay in between. Germline V CDR1 and CDR2: SGHVS, FNYEAQ. This CDR3 is built from 16 residues.

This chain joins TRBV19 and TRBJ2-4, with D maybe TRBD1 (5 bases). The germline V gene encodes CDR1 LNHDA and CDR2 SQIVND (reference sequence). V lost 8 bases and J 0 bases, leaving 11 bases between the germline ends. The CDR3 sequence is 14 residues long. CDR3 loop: CASVDSLAKNIQYF. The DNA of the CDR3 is TGTGCCAGTGTAGACAGCCTAGCCAAAAACATTCAGTACTTC.

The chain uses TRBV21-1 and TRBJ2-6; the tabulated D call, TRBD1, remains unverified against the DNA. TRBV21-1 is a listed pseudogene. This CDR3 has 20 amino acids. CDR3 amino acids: CASSTIRKGIYHSGANVLTF. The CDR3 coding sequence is TGTGCCAGCAGCACCATAAGGAAGGGGATCTACCATTCTGGGGCCAACGTCCTGACTTTC.